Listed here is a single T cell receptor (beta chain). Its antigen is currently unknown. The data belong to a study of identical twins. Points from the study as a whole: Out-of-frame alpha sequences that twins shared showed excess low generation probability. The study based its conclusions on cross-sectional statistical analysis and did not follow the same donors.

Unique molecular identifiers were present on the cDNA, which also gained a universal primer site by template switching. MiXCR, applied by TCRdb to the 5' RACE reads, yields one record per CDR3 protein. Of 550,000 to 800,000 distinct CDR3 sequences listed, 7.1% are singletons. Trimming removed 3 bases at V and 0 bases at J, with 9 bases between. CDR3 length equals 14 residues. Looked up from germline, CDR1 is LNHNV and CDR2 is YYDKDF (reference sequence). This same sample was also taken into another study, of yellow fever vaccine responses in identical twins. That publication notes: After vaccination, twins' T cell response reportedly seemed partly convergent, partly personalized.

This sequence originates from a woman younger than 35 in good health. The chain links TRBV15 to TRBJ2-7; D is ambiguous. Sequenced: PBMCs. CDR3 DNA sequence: TGTGCCACCAGCAGCGACCGGGCCTCCTACGAGCAGTACTTC. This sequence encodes CATSSDRASYEQYF. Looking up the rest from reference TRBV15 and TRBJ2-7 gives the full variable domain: DAMVIQNPRYQVTQFGKPVTLSCSQTLNHNVMYWYQQKSSQAPKLLFHYYDKDFNNEADTPDNFQSRRPNTSFCFLDIRSPGLGDTAMYLCATSSDRASYEQYFGPGTRLTVT.